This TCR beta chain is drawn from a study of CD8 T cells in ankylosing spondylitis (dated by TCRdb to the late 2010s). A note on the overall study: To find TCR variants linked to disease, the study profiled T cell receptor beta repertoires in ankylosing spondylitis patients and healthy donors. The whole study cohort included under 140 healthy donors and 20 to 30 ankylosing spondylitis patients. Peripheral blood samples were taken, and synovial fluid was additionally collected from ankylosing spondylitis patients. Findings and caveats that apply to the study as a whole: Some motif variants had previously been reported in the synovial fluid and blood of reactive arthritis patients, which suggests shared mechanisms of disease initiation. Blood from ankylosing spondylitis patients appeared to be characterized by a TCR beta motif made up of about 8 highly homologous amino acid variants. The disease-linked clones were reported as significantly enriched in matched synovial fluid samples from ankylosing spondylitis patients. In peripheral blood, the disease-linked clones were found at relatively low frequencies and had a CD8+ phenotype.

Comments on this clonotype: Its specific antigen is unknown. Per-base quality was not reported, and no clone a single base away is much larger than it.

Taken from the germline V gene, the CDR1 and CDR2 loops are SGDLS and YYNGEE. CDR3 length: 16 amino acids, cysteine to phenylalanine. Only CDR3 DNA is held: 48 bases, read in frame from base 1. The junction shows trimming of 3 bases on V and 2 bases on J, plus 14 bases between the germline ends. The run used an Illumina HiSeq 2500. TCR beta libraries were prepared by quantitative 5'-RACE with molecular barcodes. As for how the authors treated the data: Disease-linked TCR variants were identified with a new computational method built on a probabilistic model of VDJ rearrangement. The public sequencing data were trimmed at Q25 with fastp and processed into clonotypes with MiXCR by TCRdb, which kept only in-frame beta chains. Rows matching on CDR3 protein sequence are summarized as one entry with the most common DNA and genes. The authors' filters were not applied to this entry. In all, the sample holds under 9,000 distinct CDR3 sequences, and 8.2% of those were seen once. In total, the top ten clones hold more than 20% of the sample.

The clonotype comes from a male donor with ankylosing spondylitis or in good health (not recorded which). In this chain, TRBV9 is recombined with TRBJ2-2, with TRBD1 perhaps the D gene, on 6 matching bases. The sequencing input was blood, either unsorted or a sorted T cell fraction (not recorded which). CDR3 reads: CASSAPGTTNTGELFF. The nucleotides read TGTGCCAGCAGCGCCCCCGGGACAACAAACACCGGGGAGCTGTTTTTT. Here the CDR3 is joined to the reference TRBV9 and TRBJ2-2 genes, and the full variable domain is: DSGVTQTPKHLITATGQRVTLRCSPRSGDLSVYWYQQSLDQGLQFLIQYYNGEERAKGNILERFSAQQFPDLHSELNLSSLELGDSALYFCASSAPGTTNTGELFFGEGSRLTVL.